This TCR beta chain was recorded in a study of T cell responses to AZD1222 COVID-19 vaccine. The protocol was immunoSEQ multiplex PCR, while the TCRdb copy is restricted to in-frame clones and leaves out a portion. The sample carries 50,000 to 70,000 clones, more than 80% recorded once. CDR3 length: 16 amino acids. CDR1 and CDR2 from the germline V gene are LGHNA and YNFKEQ. Germline trimming cut 0 bases from V and 2 bases from J; bases unmatched to any gene: 4. The study, taken as a whole, reports: Researchers report vaccine-associated CD4 TCRs spanning spike, with dominance at 160-218 and 743-854.

A remark on this clone: What it recognizes is unknown.

Specimen: peripheral blood, collected on day 0 of MenACWY control vaccination. The chain uses TRBV4-2 and TRBJ2-7; 10 bases are shared with TRBD2. This receptor was identified in an adult in good health. CDR3 sequence reads: CASSQDGSGGAYEQYF. CDR3 DNA sequence: TGTGCCAGCAGCCAAGACGGAAGCGGGGGGGCCTACGAGCAGTACTTC.